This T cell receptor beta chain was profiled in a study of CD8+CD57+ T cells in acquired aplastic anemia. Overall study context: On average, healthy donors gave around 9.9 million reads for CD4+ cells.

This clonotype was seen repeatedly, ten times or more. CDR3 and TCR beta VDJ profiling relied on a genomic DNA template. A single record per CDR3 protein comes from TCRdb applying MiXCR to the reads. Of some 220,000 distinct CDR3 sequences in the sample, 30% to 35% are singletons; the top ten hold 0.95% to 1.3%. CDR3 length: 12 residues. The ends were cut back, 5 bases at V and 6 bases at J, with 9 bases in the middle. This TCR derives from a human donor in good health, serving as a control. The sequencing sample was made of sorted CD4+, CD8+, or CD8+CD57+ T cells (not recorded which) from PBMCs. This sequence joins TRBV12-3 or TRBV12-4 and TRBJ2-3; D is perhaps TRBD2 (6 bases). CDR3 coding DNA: TGTGCCAGCAGTAGGGACTTTGATACGCAGTATTTT. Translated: CASSRDFDTQYF.